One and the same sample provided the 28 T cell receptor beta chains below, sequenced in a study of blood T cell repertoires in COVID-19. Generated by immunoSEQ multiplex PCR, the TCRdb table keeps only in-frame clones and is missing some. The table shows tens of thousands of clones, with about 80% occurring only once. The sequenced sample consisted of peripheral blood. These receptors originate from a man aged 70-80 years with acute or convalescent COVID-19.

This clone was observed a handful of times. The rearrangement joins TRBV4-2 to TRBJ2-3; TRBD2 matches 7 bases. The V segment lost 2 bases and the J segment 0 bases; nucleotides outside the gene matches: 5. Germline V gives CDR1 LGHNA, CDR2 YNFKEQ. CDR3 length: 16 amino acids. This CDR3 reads CASSQIRGGSTDTQYF. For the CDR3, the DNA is TGTGCCAGCAGCCAAATCCGCGGGGGAAGCACAGATACGCAGTATTTT.

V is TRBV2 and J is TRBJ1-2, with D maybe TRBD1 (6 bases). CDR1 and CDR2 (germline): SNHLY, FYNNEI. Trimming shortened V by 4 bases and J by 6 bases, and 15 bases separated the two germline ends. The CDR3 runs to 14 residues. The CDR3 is CASSVLSGVDGYTF. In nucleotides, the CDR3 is TGTGCCAGCAGTGTATTGTCAGGGGTCGATGGCTACACCTTC.

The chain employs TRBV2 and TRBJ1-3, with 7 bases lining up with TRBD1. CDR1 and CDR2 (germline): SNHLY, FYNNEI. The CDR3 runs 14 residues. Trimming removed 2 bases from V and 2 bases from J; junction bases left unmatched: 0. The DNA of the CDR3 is TGTGCCAGCAGTGAACAGGGGGCTGGAAACACCATATATTTT. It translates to CASSEQGAGNTIYF.

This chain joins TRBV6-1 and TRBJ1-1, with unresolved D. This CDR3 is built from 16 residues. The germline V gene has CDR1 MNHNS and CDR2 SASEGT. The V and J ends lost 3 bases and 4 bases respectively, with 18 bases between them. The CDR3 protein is CASSEAGQTGGTEAFF. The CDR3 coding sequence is TGTGCCAGCAGTGAGGCCGGTCAAACGGGAGGCACTGAAGCTTTCTTT.

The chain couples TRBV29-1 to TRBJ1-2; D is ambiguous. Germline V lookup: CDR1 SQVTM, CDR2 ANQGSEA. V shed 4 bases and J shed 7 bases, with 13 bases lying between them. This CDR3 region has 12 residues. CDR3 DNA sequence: TGCAGCGTTGGGGAGGGTTTCGGTGGCTACACCTTC. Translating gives CSVGEGFGGYTF.

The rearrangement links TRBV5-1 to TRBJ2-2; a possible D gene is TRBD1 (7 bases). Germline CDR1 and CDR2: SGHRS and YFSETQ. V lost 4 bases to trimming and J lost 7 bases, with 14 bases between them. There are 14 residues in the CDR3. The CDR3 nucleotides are TGCGCCAGCAGCCCGACAGGGAGGTACGGGGAGCTGTTTTTT. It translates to CASSPTGRYGELFF.

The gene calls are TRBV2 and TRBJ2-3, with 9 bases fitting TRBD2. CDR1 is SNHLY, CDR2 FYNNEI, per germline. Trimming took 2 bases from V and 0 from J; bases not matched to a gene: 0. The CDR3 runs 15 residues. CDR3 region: CASSELAGSTDTQYF. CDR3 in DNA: TGTGCCAGCAGTGAACTAGCGGGGAGCACAGATACGCAGTATTTT.

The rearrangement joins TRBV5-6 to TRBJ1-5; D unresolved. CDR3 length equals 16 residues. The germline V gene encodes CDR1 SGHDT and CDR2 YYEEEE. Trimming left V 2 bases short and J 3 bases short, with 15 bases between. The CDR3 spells CASSFNGLGYNQPQHF. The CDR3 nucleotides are TGTGCCAGCAGCTTCAACGGACTGGGTTACAATCAGCCCCAGCATTTT.

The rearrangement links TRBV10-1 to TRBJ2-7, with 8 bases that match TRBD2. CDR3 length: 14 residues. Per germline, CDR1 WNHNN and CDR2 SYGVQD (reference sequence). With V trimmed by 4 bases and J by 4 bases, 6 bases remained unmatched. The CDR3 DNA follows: TGCGCCAGCAGTGCTGGGACTAGTCTATACGAGCAGTACTTC. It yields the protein CASSAGTSLYEQYF.

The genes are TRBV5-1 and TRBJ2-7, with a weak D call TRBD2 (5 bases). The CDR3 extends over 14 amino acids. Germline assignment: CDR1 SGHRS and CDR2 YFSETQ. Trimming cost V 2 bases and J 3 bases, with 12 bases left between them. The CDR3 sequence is CASSFSGSSYEQYF. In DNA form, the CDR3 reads TGCGCCAGCAGCTTTTCGGGATCCAGCTACGAGCAGTACTTC.

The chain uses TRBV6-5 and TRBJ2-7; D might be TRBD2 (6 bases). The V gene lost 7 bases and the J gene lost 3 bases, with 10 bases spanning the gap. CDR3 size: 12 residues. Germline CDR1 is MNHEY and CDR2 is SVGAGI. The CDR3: CASMASVYEQYF. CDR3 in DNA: TGTGCCAGCATGGCTAGCGTCTACGAGCAGTACTTC.

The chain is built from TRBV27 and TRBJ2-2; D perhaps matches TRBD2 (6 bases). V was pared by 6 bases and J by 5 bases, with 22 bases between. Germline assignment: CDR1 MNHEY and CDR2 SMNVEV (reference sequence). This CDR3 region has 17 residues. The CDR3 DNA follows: TGTGCCAGCAGCTCGACGACTACCCGGAGGGCTACCGGGGAGCTGTTTTTT. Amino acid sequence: CASSSTTTRRATGELFF.

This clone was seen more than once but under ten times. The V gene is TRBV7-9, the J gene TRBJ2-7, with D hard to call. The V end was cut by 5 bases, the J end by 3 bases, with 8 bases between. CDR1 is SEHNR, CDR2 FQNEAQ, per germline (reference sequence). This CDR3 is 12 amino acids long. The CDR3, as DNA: TGTGCCAGCAGCCCCCAGATCTACGAGCAGTACTTC. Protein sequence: CASSPQIYEQYF.

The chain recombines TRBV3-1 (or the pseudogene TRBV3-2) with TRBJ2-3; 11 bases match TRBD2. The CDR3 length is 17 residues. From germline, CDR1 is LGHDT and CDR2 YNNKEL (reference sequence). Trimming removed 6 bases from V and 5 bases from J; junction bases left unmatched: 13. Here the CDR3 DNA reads TGTGCCAGCAGGCCCTCCTTACTAGCGGGAGATAGAGATACGCAGTATTTT. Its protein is CASRPSLLAGDRDTQYF.

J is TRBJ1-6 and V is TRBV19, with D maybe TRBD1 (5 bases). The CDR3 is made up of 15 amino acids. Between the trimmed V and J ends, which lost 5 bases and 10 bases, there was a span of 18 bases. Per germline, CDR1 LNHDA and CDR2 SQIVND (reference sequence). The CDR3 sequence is CASSADSPNWSPLHF. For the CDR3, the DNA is TGTGCCAGTAGTGCCGACAGTCCCAATTGGTCACCCCTCCACTTT.

The CDR3 DNA reads as TGCAGCGCGGGGAGCGGGAGTGCTCTCGGGGAGCTGTTTTTT. Amino acid sequence: CSAGSGSALGELFF. J is TRBJ2-2 and V is TRBV29-1; 8 nucleotides agree with TRBD2. The V segment lost 7 bases and the J segment 7 bases; nucleotides outside the gene matches: 11. Per the germline V gene, CDR1 is SQVTM and CDR2 is ANQGSEA. CDR3 size: 14 residues.

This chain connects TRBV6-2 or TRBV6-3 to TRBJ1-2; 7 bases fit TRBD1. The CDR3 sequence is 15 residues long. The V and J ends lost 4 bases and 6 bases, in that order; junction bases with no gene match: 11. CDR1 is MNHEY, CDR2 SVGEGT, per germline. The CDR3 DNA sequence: TGTGCCAGCAGTTTACAGGGGCTCTTAGGGAATGGCTACACCTTC. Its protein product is CASSLQGLLGNGYTF.

The CDR3 sequence: CASGSTDLAGYPPYNEQFF. The DNA for the CDR3 is TGTGCTAGTGGTTCAACCGATCTAGCGGGATATCCTCCCTACAATGAGCAGTTCTTC. The chain links TRBV12-5 to TRBJ2-1; 9 nucleotides line up with TRBD2. The junction had 15 bases not matched to a gene; V was cut back by 4 bases and J by 2 bases. CDR3 length: 19 residues. Germline lookup yields CDR1 LGHNT and CDR2 FRNRAP. Full variable domain (rest looked up from reference TRBV12-5 and TRBJ2-1): DARVTQTPRHKVTEMGQEVTMRCQPILGHNTVFWYRQTMMQGLELLAYFRNRAPLDDSGMPKDRFSAEMPDATLATLKIQPSEPRDSAVYFCASGSTDLAGYPPYNEQFFGPGTRLTVL.

The DNA of the CDR3 is TGCGCCAGCAGCTTGGCGGGGGTTAACACCGGGGAGCTGTTTTTT. This encodes CASSLAGVNTGELFF. The genes are TRBV5-1 and TRBJ2-2; D possibly corresponds to TRBD2 (6 bases). The CDR3 spans 15 residues. V dropped 0 bases and J dropped 2 bases, with 8 bases sitting between them. Germline V CDR1 and CDR2: SGHRS, YFSETQ. The full variable domain, rest sourced from reference TRBV5-1 and TRBJ2-2, is KAGVTQTPRYLIKTRGQQVTLSCSPISGHRSVSWYQQTPGQGLQFLFEYFSETQRNKGNFPGRFSGRQFSNSRSEMNVSTLELGDSALYLCASSLAGVNTGELFFGEGSRLTVL.

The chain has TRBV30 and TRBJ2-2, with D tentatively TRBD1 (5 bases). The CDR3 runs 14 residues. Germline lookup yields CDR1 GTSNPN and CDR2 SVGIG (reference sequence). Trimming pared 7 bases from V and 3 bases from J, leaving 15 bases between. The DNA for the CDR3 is TGTGCCTCGGACGGACAAGGGGACACCGGGGAGCTGTTTTTT. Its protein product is CASDGQGDTGELFF.

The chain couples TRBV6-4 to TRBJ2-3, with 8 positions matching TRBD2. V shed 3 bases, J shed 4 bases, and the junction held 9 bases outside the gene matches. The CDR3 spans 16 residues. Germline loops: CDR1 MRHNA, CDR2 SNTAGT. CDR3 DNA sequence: TGTGCCAGCAGTGAACACGGGAGGGGACTCGCAGATACGCAGTATTTT. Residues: CASSEHGRGLADTQYF.

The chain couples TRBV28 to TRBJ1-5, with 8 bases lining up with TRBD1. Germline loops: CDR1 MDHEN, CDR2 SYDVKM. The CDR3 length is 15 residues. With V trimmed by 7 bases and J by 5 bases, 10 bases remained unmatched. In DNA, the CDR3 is TGTGCCAGCAACCCCTACAGGGGGGTTTATCAGCCCCAGCATTTT. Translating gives CASNPYRGVYQPQHF.

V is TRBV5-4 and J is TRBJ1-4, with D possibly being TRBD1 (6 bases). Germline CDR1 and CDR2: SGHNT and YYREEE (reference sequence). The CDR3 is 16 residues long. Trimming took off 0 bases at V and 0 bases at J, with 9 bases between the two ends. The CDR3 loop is CASSLGRGATNEKLFF. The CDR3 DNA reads TGTGCCAGCAGCTTGGGCAGGGGCGCAACTAATGAAAAACTGTTTTTT.

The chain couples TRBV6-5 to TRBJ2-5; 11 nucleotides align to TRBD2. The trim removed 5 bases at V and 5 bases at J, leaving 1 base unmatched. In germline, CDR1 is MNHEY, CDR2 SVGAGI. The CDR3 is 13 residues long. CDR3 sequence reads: CASSRTSGETQYF. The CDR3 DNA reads TGTGCCAGCAGTCGGACTAGCGGGGAGACCCAGTACTTC.

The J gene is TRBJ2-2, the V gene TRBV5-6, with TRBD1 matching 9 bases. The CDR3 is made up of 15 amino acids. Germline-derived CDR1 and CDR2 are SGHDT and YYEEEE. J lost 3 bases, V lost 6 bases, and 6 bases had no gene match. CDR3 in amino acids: CASTPGTGYTGELFF. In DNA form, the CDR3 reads TGTGCCAGCACACCCGGGACAGGGTACACCGGGGAGCTGTTTTTT.

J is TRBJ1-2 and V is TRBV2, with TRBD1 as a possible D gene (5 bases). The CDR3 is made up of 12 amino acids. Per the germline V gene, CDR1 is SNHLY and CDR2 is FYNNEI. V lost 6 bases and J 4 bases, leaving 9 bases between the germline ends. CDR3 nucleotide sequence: TGTGCCAGCAGGTCCACAGGCTATGGCTACACCTTC. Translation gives CASRSTGYGYTF.

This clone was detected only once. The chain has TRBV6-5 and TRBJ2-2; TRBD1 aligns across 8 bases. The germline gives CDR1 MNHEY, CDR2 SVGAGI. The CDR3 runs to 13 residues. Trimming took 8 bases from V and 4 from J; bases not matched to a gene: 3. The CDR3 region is CASGQGVTGELFF. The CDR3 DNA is TGTGCCAGCGGACAGGGAGTCACCGGGGAGCTGTTTTTT.

This CDR3 reads CASSLGLKDEAFF. The CDR3 bases are TGTGCCAGCAGCCTCGGACTGAAGGATGAAGCTTTCTTT. J is TRBJ1-1 and V is TRBV5-5; D uncertain. The germline V gene has CDR1 SGHKS and CDR2 YYEKEE (reference sequence). V shed 4 bases and J shed 7 bases, with 14 bases lying between them. This CDR3 is built from 13 residues.